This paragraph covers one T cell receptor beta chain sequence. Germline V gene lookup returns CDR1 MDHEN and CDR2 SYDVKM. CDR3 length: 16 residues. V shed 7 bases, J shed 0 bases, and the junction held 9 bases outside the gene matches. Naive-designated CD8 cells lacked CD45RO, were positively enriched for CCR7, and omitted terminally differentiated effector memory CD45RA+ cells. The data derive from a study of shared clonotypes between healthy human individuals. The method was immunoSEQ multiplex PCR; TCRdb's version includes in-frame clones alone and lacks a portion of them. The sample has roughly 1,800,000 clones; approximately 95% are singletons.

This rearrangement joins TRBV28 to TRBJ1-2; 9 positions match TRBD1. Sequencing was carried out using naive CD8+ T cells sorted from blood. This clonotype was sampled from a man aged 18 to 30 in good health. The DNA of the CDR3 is TGTGCCAGCAATGAACAGGGGGCGAATGCTAACTATGGCTACACCTTC. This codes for CASNEQGANANYGYTF.